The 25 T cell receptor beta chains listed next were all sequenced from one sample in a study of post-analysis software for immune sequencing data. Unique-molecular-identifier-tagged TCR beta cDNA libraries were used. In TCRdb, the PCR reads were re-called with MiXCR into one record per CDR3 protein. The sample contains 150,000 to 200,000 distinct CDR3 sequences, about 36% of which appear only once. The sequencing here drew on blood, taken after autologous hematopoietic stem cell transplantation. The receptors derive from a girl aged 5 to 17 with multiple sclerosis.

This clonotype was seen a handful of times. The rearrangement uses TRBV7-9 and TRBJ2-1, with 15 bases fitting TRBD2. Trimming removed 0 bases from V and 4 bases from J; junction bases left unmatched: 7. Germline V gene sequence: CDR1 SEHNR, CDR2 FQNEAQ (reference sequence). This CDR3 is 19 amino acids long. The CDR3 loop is CASSLAVGLAGGQYNEQFF. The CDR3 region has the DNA TGTGCCAGCAGCTTAGCTGTCGGACTAGCGGGAGGGCAGTACAATGAGCAGTTCTTC.

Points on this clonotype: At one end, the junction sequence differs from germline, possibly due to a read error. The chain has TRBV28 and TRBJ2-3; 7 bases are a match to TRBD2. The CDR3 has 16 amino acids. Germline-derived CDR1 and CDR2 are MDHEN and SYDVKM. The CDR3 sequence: CASSSYGRGGADTRYF. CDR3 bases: TGTGCCAGCAGTTCTTATGGCCGGGGAGGGGCAGATACGCGGTATTTT. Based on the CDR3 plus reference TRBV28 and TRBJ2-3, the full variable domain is DVKVTQSSRYLVKRTGEKVFLECVQDMDHENMFWYRQDPGLGLRLIYFSYDVKMKEKGDIPEGYSVSREKKERFSLILESASTNQTSMYLCASSSYGRGGADTRYFGPGTRLTVL.

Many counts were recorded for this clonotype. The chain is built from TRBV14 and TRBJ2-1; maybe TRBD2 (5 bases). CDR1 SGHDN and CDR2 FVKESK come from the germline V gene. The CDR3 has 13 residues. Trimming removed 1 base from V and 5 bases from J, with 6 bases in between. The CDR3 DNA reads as TGTGCCAGCAGCCAAGCTAGCCACAATGAGCAGTTCTTC. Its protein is CASSQASHNEQFF.

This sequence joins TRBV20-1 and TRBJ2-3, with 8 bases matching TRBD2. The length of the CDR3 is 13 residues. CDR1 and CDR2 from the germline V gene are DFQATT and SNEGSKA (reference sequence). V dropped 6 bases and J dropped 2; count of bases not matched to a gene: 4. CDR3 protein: CSAGGGPTDTQYF. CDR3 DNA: TGCAGTGCCGGGGGGGGTCCCACAGATACGCAGTATTTT.

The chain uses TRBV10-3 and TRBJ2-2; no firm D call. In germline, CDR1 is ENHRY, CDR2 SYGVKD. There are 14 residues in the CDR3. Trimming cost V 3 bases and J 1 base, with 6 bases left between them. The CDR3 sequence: CAISETGNTGELFF. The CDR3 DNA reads TGTGCCATCAGTGAAACCGGGAACACCGGGGAGCTGTTTTTT.

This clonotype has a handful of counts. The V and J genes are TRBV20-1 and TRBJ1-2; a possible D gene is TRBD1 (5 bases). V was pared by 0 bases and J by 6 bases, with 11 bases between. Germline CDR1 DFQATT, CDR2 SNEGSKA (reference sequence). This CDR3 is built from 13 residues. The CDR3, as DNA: TGCAGTGCTAGAGAACTCCAGGGTAATGGCTACACCTTC. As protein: CSARELQGNGYTF.

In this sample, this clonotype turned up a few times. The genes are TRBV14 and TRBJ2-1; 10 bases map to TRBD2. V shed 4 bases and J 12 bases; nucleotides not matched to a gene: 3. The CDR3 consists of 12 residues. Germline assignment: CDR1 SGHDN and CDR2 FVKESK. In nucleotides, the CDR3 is TGTGCCAGCAGCCCTTTAGCGGGAGGGCAGTTCTTC. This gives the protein CASSPLAGGQFF.

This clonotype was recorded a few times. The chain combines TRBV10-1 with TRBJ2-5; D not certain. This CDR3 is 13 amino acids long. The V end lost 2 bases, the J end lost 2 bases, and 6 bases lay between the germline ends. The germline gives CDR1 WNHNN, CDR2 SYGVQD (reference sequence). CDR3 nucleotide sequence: TGCGCCAGCAGTGAGGGCTGGCAAGAGACCCAGTACTTC. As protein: CASSEGWQETQYF.

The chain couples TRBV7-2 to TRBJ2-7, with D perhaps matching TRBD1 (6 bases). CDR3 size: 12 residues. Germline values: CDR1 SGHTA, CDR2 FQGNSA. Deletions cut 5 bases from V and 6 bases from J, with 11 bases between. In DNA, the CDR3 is TGTGCCAGCAGCCGCGGACAGACCGAGCAGTACTTC. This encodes CASSRGQTEQYF.

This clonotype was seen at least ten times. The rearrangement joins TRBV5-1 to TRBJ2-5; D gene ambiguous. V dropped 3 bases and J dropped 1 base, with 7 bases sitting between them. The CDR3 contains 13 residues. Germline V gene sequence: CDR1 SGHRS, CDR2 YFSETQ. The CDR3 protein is CASSSGPQETQYF. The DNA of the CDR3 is TGCGCCAGCAGCTCGGGCCCCCAAGAGACCCAGTACTTC.

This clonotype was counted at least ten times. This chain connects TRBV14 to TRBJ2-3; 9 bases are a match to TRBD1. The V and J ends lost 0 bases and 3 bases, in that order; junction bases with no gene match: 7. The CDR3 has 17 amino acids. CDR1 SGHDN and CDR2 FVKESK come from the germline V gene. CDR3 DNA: TGTGCCAGCAGCCAAGATGATTCGGGACAGGGAACAGATACGCAGTATTTT. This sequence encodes CASSQDDSGQGTDTQYF. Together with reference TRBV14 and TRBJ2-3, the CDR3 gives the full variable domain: EAGVTQFPSHSVIEKGQTVTLRCDPISGHDNLYWYRRVMGKEIKFLLHFVKESKQDESGMPNNRFLAERTGGTYSTLKVQPAELEDSGVYFCASSQDDSGQGTDTQYFGPGTRLTVL.

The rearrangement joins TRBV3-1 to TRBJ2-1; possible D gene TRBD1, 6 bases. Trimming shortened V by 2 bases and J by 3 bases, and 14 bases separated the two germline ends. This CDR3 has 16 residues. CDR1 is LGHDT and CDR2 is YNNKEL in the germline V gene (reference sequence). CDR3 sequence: CASSQIKGQLYNEQFF. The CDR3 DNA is TGTGCCAGCAGCCAAATTAAAGGACAGCTCTACAATGAGCAGTTCTTC.

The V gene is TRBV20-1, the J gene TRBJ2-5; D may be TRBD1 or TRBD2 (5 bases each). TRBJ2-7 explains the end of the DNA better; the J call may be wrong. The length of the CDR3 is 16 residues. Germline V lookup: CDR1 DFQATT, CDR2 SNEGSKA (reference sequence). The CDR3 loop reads CSARDIDGAKTCEQYF. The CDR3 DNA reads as TGCAGTGCTAGAGATATTGACGGGGCCAAGACTTGCGAGCAGTACTTC.

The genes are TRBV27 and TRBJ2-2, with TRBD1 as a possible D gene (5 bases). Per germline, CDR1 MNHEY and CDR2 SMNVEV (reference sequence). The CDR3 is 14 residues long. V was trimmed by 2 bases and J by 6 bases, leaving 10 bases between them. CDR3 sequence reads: CASSLGAAAGELFF. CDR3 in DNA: TGTGCCAGCAGTTTAGGGGCAGCCGCCGGGGAGCTGTTTTTT.

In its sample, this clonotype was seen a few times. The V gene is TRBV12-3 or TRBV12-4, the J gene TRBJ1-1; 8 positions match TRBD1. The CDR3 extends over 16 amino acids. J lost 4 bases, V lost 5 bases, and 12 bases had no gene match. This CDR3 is CASSPRTGPAGTEAFF. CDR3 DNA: TGTGCCAGCAGTCCCCGGACAGGGCCGGCGGGCACTGAAGCTTTCTTT.

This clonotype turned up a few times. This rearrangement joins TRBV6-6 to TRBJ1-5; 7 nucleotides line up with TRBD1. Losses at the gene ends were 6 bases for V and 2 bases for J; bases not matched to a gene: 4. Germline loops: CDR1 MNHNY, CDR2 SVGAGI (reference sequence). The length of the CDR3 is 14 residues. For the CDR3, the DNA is TGTGCCAGCAGACTAACAGGGGGCAATCAGCCCCAGCATTTT. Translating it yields CASRLTGGNQPQHF.

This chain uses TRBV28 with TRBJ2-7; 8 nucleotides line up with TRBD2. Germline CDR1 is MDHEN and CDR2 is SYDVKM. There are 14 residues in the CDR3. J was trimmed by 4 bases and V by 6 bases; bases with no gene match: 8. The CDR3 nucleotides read TGTGCCAGCAGGGCTAGCGGGCTCTTGTACGAGCAGTACTTC. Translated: CASRASGLLYEQYF.

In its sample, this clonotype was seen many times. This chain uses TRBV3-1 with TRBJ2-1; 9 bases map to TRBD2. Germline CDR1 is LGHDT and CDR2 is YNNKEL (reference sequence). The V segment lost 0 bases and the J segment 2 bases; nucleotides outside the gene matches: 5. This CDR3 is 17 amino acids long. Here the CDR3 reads CASSQEWAGGPYNEQFF. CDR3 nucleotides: TGTGCCAGCAGCCAAGAATGGGCGGGAGGGCCCTACAATGAGCAGTTCTTC.

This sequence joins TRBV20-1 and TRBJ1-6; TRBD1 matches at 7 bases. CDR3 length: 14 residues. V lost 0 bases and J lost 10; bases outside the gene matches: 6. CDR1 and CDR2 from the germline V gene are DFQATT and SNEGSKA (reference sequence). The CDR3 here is CSARDGTEGSPLHF. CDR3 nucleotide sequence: TGCAGTGCTAGAGACGGGACAGAAGGCTCACCCCTCCACTTT.

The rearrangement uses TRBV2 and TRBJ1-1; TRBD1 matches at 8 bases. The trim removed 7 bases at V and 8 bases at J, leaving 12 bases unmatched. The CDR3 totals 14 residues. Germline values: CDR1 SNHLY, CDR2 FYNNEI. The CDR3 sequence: CASTRQGPSPEAFF. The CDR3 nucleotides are TGTGCCAGCACCAGACAGGGGCCATCCCCCGAAGCTTTCTTT.

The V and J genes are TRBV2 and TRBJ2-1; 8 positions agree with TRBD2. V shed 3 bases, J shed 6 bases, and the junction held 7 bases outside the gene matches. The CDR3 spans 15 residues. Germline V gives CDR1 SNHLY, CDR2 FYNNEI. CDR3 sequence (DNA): TGTGCCAGCAGTGAGGAAGGGACTAGATTCAATGAGCAGTTCTTC. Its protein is CASSEEGTRFNEQFF. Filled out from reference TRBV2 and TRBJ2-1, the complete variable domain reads EPEVTQTPSHQVTQMGQEVILRCVPISNHLYFYWYRQILGQKVEFLVSFYNNEISEKSEIFDDQFSVERPDGSNFTLKIRSTKLEDSAMYFCASSEEGTRFNEQFFGPGTRLTVL.

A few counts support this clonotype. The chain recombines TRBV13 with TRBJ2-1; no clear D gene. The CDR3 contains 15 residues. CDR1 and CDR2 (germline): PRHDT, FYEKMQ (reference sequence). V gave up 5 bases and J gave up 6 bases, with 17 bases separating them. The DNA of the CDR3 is TGTGCCAGCAGCCCAAGGTCCCGATGGGGCAATGAGCAGTTCTTC. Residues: CASSPRSRWGNEQFF.

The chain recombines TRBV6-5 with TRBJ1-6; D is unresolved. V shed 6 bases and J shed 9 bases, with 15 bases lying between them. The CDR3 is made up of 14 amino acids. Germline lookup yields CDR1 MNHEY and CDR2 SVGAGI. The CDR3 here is CASRELPHGSPLHF. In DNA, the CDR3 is TGTGCCAGCAGAGAACTCCCGCACGGTTCACCCCTCCACTTT.

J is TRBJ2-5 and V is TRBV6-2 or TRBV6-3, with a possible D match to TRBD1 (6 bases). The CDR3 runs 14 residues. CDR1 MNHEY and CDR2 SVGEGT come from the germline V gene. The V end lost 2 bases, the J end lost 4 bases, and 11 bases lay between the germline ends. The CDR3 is CASSYLTGPETQYF. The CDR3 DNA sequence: TGTGCCAGCAGTTACCTCACAGGGCCAGAGACCCAGTACTTC.

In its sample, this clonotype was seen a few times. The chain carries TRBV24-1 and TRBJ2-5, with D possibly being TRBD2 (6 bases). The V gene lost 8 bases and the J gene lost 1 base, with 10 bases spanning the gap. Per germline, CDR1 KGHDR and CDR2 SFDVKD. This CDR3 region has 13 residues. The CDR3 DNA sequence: TGTGCCACCACCGACGGGAGCCAAGAGACCCAGTACTTC. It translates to CATTDGSQETQYF.